The sequence of this T cell receptor (beta chain) was determined in a study of shared clonotypes between healthy human individuals. The overall study: Donors had three CD4 naive, three CD4 memory, two CD8 naive and one CD8 memory plate apiece.

This CDR3 is built from 12 residues. Per germline, CDR1 SQVTM and CDR2 ANQGSEA. Free of recent acute infections or vaccinations, the donors were healthy HIV-negative adults. Broader study findings: Deeper or shallower sequencing was expected to change how clonotypes are shared among donors.

Some 27,000 T cell genomes, or about 190 ng DNA, went into the sorted-subset replicate PCRs. Clones were read by immunoSEQ multiplex PCR, and TCRdb kept only the in-frame ones, dropping some. The data contain 850,000 to 1,100,000 clones, approximately 77% of them singletons. For this clone: Antigen unknown. Given a much more abundant clone one base away, this may be a read error. Other nucleotide sequences from this sample produce the same CDR3.

The sequenced material came from memory CD4+ T cells from PBMCs. The subset was: CD45RA-negative fraction. The sequence derives from a man between 18 and 35 years old in good health. Some clones in this sample may be carry-over from other donors' samples. V gene TRBV29-1 combines with J gene TRBJ1-4; D call uncertain. The CDR3 loop reads CSVDPGNEKLFF. CDR3 DNA sequence: TGCAGCGTTGACCCCGGTAATGAAAAACTGTTCTTT. Using reference TRBV29-1 and TRBJ1-4 for the parts outside the CDR3, the full variable domain is SAVISQKPSRDICQRGTSLTIQCQVDSQVTMMFWYRQQPGQSLTLIATANQGSEATYESGFVIDKFPISRPNLTFSTLTVSNMSPEDSSIYLCSVDPGNEKLFFGSGTQLSVL.